This T cell receptor (beta chain) was observed in a study of CD8+ T cells in alopecia areata. The wider study: Disease severity was quantified as SALT score of affected scalp area.

This clone has a handful of counts. As the sequencing template, cDNA was produced by extracting RNA and reverse transcribing it. Measured with immunoSEQ multiplex PCR; TCRdb has only the in-frame clones, and not every one. The data show more than 90,000 clones, with around 60% seen just once and about 16% held by the top ten. Described treatment: oral pan-JAK inhibitor, 5-10 mg twice daily. Peripheral blood and lesional scalp punch biopsies came from alopecia areata patients. The germline gives CDR1 SGDLS, CDR2 YYNGEE. CDR3 length equals 13 residues. Trimming left V 0 bases short and J 4 bases short, with 7 bases between.

The rearrangement joins TRBV9 to TRBJ1-2; no firm D call. The source material was CD8+ T cells sorted from blood, sampled at week 4, from a patient treated with tofacitinib. This receptor was taken from a human donor with alopecia areata. DNA of the CDR3: TGTGCCAGCAGCGTAGCTACGGGCTATGGCTACACCTTC. Protein: CASSVATGYGYTF.